These T cell receptor beta chains were read from a single sample in a study of blood T cell repertoires in COVID-19. TCRdb keeps only in-frame clones here, not all; method: immunoSEQ multiplex PCR. This table holds approximately 180,000 clones, approximately 88% found once. The sample consisted of peripheral blood. The receptors stem from a woman aged 35 to 49 with COVID-19, enrolled during active disease. Each CDR3 is given without its conserved first and last residue.

v_call	cdr3_length	j_call	cdr3_aa
TRBV6-6	9	TRBJ1-4	ASTLNEKLF
TRBV15	11	TRBJ1-6	ATSGDRNSPLH
TRBV2	8	TRBJ1-1	ASSDVEAF
TRBV10-2	13	TRBJ2-3	ASSLAGGRTDTQY
TRBV15	12	TRBJ2-5	ATSIGQLQETQY
TRBV4-1	14	TRBJ1-4	ASSEGGGGTNEKLF
TRBV4-2	13	TRBJ2-3	ASSQESGGGDTQY
TRBV4-2	13	TRBJ2-5	ASSQEANPQETQY
TRBV4-1	12	TRBJ2-3	ASSQAEGTDTQY
TRBV19	14	TRBJ1-5	ASSIKTGRGNQPQH
TRBV6-5	11	TRBJ2-3	ASSYAGEDTQY
TRBV23-1	11	TRBJ1-2	ASSQSDSSGYT
TRBV28	12	TRBJ1-2	ASSSLGESGGYT
TRBV6-5	13	TRBJ2-7	ASSYSGTGMNEQY
TRBV5-1	12	TRBJ1-1	ASSPSTLNTEAF
TRBV29-1	10	TRBJ1-2	SVDEQGYGYT
TRBV29-1	10	TRBJ2-5	SVAAGKETQY
TRBV7-9	17	TRBJ2-1	ASSLFSQVLIGGVDEQF
TRBV27	13	TRBJ1-5	ASRAGTGGWQPQH
TRBV2	12	TRBJ1-1	ASSSRSGITEAF
TRBV19	13	TRBJ1-1	ASRLGQGIKTEAF
TRBV9	13	TRBJ1-5	ASSATGGPNQPQH
TRBV10-2	14	TRBJ2-3	ASFGLAGGPTDTQY
TRBV5-6	13	TRBJ2-4	ASSPDRGGMDIQY
TRBV6-5	11	TRBJ2-2	ASSYTDNGELF